These 11 T cell receptor beta chains share one sample of origin, sequenced in a study of molecular identifiers for immune sequencing clone quantification. TCRdb redid the calling of the PCR reads with MiXCR, one entry per CDR3 protein. This table holds 60,000 to 70,000 distinct CDR3 sequences, 15% to 20% found once. The sample was naive CD8+ T cells from blood, with Jurkat cell RNA spiked in. Subset defined: FACS-sorted CD8+CD4-CCR7+CD45RA+ naive T cells. The receptors come from a human donor in good health. Some libraries in this study had Jurkat cell RNA spiked in.

V gene TRBV7-7 combines with J gene TRBJ1-4, with unresolved D. Germline V gene sequence: CDR1 SSHAT, CDR2 FNYEAQ (reference sequence). The CDR3 loop spans 12 amino acids. Written as DNA, the CDR3 is TGTGCTACCAACCACGTAGAGGAAAAACTGTTTTTT. Translating gives CATNHVEEKLFF.

The chain combines TRBV7-9 with TRBJ2-1, with 10 bases identical to TRBD2. The length of the CDR3 is 15 residues. Trimming took 3 bases from V and 9 from J; bases not matched to a gene: 8. The germline V gene has CDR1 SEHNR and CDR2 FQNEAQ (reference sequence). The CDR3 coding sequence is TGTGCCAGCAGCTTGGCAACTAGCGGGAATACTGAGCAGTTCTTC. Translation gives CASSLATSGNTEQFF.

V and J are TRBV24-1 and TRBJ2-7; D is uncertain. CDR1 and CDR2 from the germline V gene are KGHDR and SFDVKD. Trimming pared 5 bases from V and 2 bases from J, leaving 18 bases between. CDR3 length: 16 amino acids. CDR3 bases: TGTGCCACCAGTGTATCAAGTACAACCAACCCCTACGAGCAGTACTTC. Translating gives CATSVSSTTNPYEQYF.

This clonotype showed up many times. This chain joins TRBV7-9 and TRBJ2-1; the D call may be TRBD1 or TRBD2 (5 bases each). Germline-derived CDR1 and CDR2 are SEHNR and FQNEAQ (reference sequence). Trimming removed 8 bases at V and 0 bases at J, with 8 bases between. The CDR3 sequence is 13 residues long. The CDR3 DNA reads as TGTGCCAGCCCGGGACCCTCCTACAATGAGCAGTTCTTC. It specifies CASPGPSYNEQFF.

The sample holds a few counts of this clonotype. The V call is TRBV7-6, the J call TRBJ2-1, with 11 positions matching TRBD2. This CDR3 contains 15 residues. Germline CDR1 and CDR2: SGHVS and FNYEAQ. V dropped 4 bases and J dropped 4; count of bases not matched to a gene: 3. CDR3 nucleotide sequence: TGTGCCAGCAGCTCACGACTAGCGGGATACAATGAGCAGTTCTTC. This codes for CASSSRLAGYNEQFF.

This clonotype was observed a handful of times. This chain links TRBV6-2 or TRBV6-3 with TRBJ2-4; TRBD1 matches 7 bases. The germline CDR1 and CDR2 sequences are MNHEY and SVGEGT. CDR3 size: 16 residues. Trimming at V came to 6 bases and at J to 10 bases, leaving 18 bases not matched to a gene. Here the CDR3 DNA reads TGTGCCAGCAGAACCGACAGGGAACTGGGGGAAGAGATTCAGTACTTC. Amino acid sequence: CASRTDRELGEEIQYF.

On this clonotype: This may stem from a read error, because a much larger clone lies one nucleotide away. As the CDR3 is not closed by the conserved phenylalanine or tryptophan, this likely results from a read error. This chain uses TRBV7-9 with TRBJ1-2; no firm D call. The CDR3 totals 15 residues. Deletions cut 2 bases from V and 5 bases from J, with 15 bases between. CDR1 is SEHNR, CDR2 FQNEAQ, per germline (reference sequence). CDR3 region: CASSLSRATSYGYTL. CDR3 in DNA: TGTGCCAGCAGCTTATCCCGGGCCACTAGTTATGGCTACACCCTC.

The sample holds many counts of this clonotype. This chain joins TRBV7-9 and TRBJ2-3; 9 bases map to TRBD2. This CDR3 is 16 amino acids long. V lost 4 bases and J lost 0; bases outside the gene matches: 5. Germline assignment: CDR1 SEHNR and CDR2 FQNEAQ (reference sequence). CDR3 amino acids: CASSYVTSGSTDTQYF. CDR3 nucleotide sequence: TGTGCCAGCAGCTATGTCACTAGCGGGAGCACAGATACGCAGTATTTT.

This clonotype was seen at least ten times. CDR3 bases: TGTGCCAGCAGTCCTCAGGAAGGGGTGGCGAGAAAGTACTTC. Amino acids: CASSPQEGVARKYF. The gene calls are TRBV7-9 and TRBJ2-7; weak D call: TRBD1 (5 bases). CDR1 is SEHNR, CDR2 FQNEAQ, per germline (reference sequence). The CDR3 covers 14 residues. The V and J ends lost 6 bases and 11 bases respectively, with 23 bases between them.

About this clonotype itself: This could be a read error, since a much larger clone is one nucleotide away. The V gene is TRBV28, the J gene TRBJ1-1, with D unresolved. CDR1 and CDR2 (germline): MDHEN, SYDVKM. CDR3 length equals 13 residues. V dropped 6 bases and J dropped 6 bases, with 14 bases sitting between them. The CDR3: CASSPAGNAEAFF. CDR3 DNA sequence: TGTGCCAGCAGCCCCGCCGGTAACGCTGAAGCTTTCTTT.

The gene calls are TRBV5-8 and TRBJ1-3, with D possibly matching TRBD1 (5 bases). The CDR3 spans 17 residues. The V gene lost 4 bases and the J gene lost 0 bases, with 17 bases spanning the gap. Looked up from germline, CDR1 is SGHTS and CDR2 is YDEGEE. This CDR3 is CASSRPNQGSSGNTIYF. CDR3 coding DNA: TGTGCCAGCAGCCGACCTAACCAGGGAAGCTCTGGAAACACCATATATTTT.